The 13 T cell receptor beta chains given below trace back to one sample, sequenced in a study of blood T cell repertoires in COVID-19. TCRdb's copy holds only in-frame clones and misses some; the assay was immunoSEQ multiplex PCR. Here the sample spans fewer than 400,000 clones, roughly 85% being singletons. Sequenced: peripheral blood. These receptors originate from a young woman with acute or convalescent COVID-19.

CDR3 in amino acids: CASRGSLNTEAFF. The CDR3 nucleotides read TGTGCCTCTCGGGGGTCCTTGAACACTGAAGCTTTCTTT. V is TRBV11-2 and J is TRBJ1-1, with D tentatively TRBD1 (5 bases). Germline-derived CDR1 and CDR2 are SGHAT and FQNNGV. The CDR3 consists of 13 residues. The germline V and J ends were trimmed by 11 bases and 0 bases, with 13 bases remaining between them.

The count of this clone is one. CDR3 coding DNA: TGTGCCAGCAGTTTCAGCGTCCCGGGATCAACTAATGAAAAACTGTTTTTT. Encoded protein: CASSFSVPGSTNEKLFF. The V and J genes are TRBV28 and TRBJ1-4; no definite D call. There are 17 residues in the CDR3. The ends were cut back, 3 bases at V and 0 bases at J, with 14 bases in the middle. Germline assignment: CDR1 MDHEN and CDR2 SYDVKM.

The chain links TRBV5-8 to TRBJ2-7; the match to TRBD2 covers 9 bases. Germline CDR1 SGHTS, CDR2 YDEGEE. The CDR3 is 13 residues long. The ends lost 7 bases at V and 4 bases at J; junction bases unmatched: 6. CDR3 sequence reads: CASHSGSTYEQYF. The CDR3 coding sequence is TGTGCCAGCCATAGCGGGAGTACGTACGAGCAGTACTTC.

The chain carries TRBV21-1 and TRBJ1-5. TRBV21-1 is a pseudogene locus. The CDR3 contains 14 residues. The CDR3 DNA reads as TGTGCCAGCAGCAAAGTGACGGGTAGACAGCCCCAGCATTTT. Translating gives CASSKVTGRQPQHF.

The J gene is TRBJ1-6, the V gene TRBV7-3; D not resolved. Per germline, CDR1 SGHTA and CDR2 FQGTGA. This CDR3 is 13 amino acids long. The V gene lost 4 bases and the J gene lost 3 bases, with 4 bases spanning the gap. The CDR3 sequence is CASSSLYNSPLHF. CDR3 DNA: TGTGCCAGCAGCTCCCTCTATAATTCACCCCTCCACTTT. The full variable domain, its missing parts supplied by reference TRBV7-3 and TRBJ1-6, is GAGVSQTPSNKVTEKGKYVELRCDPISGHTALYWYRQSLGQGPEFLIYFQGTGAADDSGLPNDRFFAVRPEGSVSTLKIQRTERGDSAVYLCASSSLYNSPLHFGNGTRLTVT.

This rearrangement joins TRBV7-8 to TRBJ2-7; 12 positions agree with TRBD2. This CDR3 spans 18 amino acids. Germline V gene data show CDR1 as SGHVS and CDR2 as FQNEAQ. V trimming: 4 bases; J trimming: 1 base; junction bases outside the gene matches: 11. The CDR3, as DNA: TGTGCCAGCAGCTCATACGCTAGCGGGAGGGCTTTGTCCTACGAGCAGTACTTC. Its translation is CASSSYASGRALSYEQYF.

The V and J genes are TRBV27 and TRBJ2-6, with D possibly being TRBD1 (6 bases). The germline V and J ends were trimmed by 10 bases and 4 bases, with 14 bases remaining between them. The CDR3 is 14 amino acids. Germline loops: CDR1 MNHEY, CDR2 SMNVEV (reference sequence). The CDR3 reads CATSTGNGANVLTF. The CDR3 DNA is TGTGCCACCTCGACAGGAAACGGGGCCAACGTCCTGACTTTC.

This chain connects TRBV2 to TRBJ2-2; TRBD1 matches 8 bases. With V trimmed by 7 bases and J by 2 bases, 3 bases remained unmatched. Germline CDR1 reads SNHLY; CDR2 reads FYNNEI. The CDR3 length is 14 residues. CDR3 loop: CASMDRVNTGELFF. In nucleotides, the CDR3 is TGTGCCAGCATGGACAGGGTTAACACCGGGGAGCTGTTTTTT. The full variable domain, with the rest looked up from reference TRBV2 and TRBJ2-2, is EPEVTQTPSHQVTQMGQEVILRCVPISNHLYFYWYRQILGQKVEFLVSFYNNEISEKSEIFDDQFSVERPDGSNFTLKIRSTKLEDSAMYFCASMDRVNTGELFFGEGSRLTVL.

The chain has TRBV3-1 (or the pseudogene TRBV3-2) and TRBJ1-2, with 8 bases matching TRBD1. There are 15 residues in the CDR3. The ends lost 4 bases at V and 8 bases at J; junction bases unmatched: 12. CDR1 is LGHDT, CDR2 YNNKEL, per germline (reference sequence). The CDR3 spells CASSPRWTGINGYTF. The DNA of the CDR3 is TGTGCCAGCAGCCCCCGATGGACAGGGATAAACGGCTACACCTTC.

The chain uses TRBV6-5 and TRBJ1-1; TRBD1 aligns across 7 bases. This CDR3 region has 15 residues. Trimming removed 4 bases from V and 1 base from J; junction bases left unmatched: 6. Germline assignment: CDR1 MNHEY and CDR2 SVGAGI. DNA for the CDR3: TGTGCCAGCAGTTTGACAGGGTACACGAACACTGAAGCTTTCTTT. This translates into CASSLTGYTNTEAFF.

CDR3 bases: TGTGCCAGTGCCAGACTCCAGAACACTGAAGCTTTCTTT. This translates into CASARLQNTEAFF. The rearrangement links TRBV19 to TRBJ1-1; the D is unclear. In germline, CDR1 is LNHDA, CDR2 SQIVND (reference sequence). V was shortened by 8 bases and J by 1 base, with 11 bases between the two germline ends. This CDR3 is 13 amino acids long.

The chain employs TRBV15 and TRBJ2-5; weak D call: TRBD1 (5 bases). Germline V gene data show CDR1 as LNHNV and CDR2 as YYDKDF (reference sequence). Trimming removed 3 bases at V and 5 bases at J, with 16 bases between. The CDR3 has 15 residues. In DNA, the CDR3 is TGTGCCACCAGCAGTTACCTCAGGGTTGTGGAGACCCAGTACTTC. This encodes CATSSYLRVVETQYF. Complete variable domain (other parts from reference TRBV15 and TRBJ2-5): DAMVIQNPRYQVTQFGKPVTLSCSQTLNHNVMYWYQQKSSQAPKLLFHYYDKDFNNEADTPDNFQSRRPNTSFCFLDIRSPGLGDTAMYLCATSSYLRVVETQYFGPGTRLLVL.

V and J are TRBV27 and TRBJ1-5; D possibly corresponds to TRBD1 (6 bases). CDR3 size: 15 residues. Deletions cut 3 bases from V and 2 bases from J, with 11 bases between. Germline V gene lookup returns CDR1 MNHEY and CDR2 SMNVEV (reference sequence). The DNA of the CDR3 is TGTGCCAGCAGTTTGGTCAGGGGTGGCAATCAGCCCCAGCATTTT. Amino acid sequence: CASSLVRGGNQPQHF.